Presented here are 26 T cell receptor beta chains from one specimen sequenced in a study of blood T cell repertoires in COVID-19. Measured with immunoSEQ multiplex PCR; TCRdb has only the in-frame clones, and not every one. The sample shows approximately 70,000 clones, 82% of them seen only once. What was sequenced was peripheral blood. The origin of the receptors is a human donor in a cohort sampled during active COVID-19.

There are a few counts of this clone. The rearrangement joins TRBV5-6 to TRBJ1-2, with 8 bases lining up with TRBD1. The CDR3 is made up of 15 amino acids. V shed 3 bases and J 2 bases; nucleotides not matched to a gene: 6. From germline, CDR1 is SGHDT and CDR2 YYEEEE. The CDR3 DNA reads as TGTGCCAGCAGCTGGGGGACAGGTGGGAACTATGGCTACACCTTC. Residues: CASSWGTGGNYGYTF.

This clone is termed medium-sized. The rearrangement links TRBV27 to TRBJ2-7; 8 bases fit TRBD2. The V segment lost 3 bases and the J segment 6 bases; nucleotides outside the gene matches: 13. The CDR3 is 16 amino acids. Germline-derived CDR1 and CDR2 are MNHEY and SMNVEV (reference sequence). The CDR3 protein is CASSLTLGTGGVEQYF. The CDR3 bases are TGTGCCAGCAGTTTGACCCTAGGGACGGGGGGGGTCGAGCAGTACTTC.

In this sample, this clone turned up once. J is TRBJ1-1 and V is TRBV2; D uncertain. The CDR3 totals 13 residues. The ends were cut back, 11 bases at V and 1 base at J, with 14 bases in the middle. Germline V gene sequence: CDR1 SNHLY, CDR2 FYNNEI. The CDR3 region is CALQVSPNTEAFF. DNA for the CDR3: TGTGCCCTTCAGGTGAGCCCGAACACTGAAGCTTTCTTT.

V usage is TRBV2 and J usage is TRBJ2-7; 8 bases are shared with TRBD1. Germline CDR1 SNHLY, CDR2 FYNNEI. J was trimmed by 4 bases and V by 5 bases; bases with no gene match: 7. The CDR3 sequence is 14 residues long. The CDR3 sequence: CASSRTGISYEQYF. CDR3 nucleotides: TGTGCCAGCAGTCGGACAGGGATATCGTACGAGCAGTACTTC.

This chain connects TRBV5-5 to TRBJ2-6; no clear D. Germline V gene data show CDR1 as SGHKS and CDR2 as YYEKEE (reference sequence). This CDR3 has 16 residues. Trimming shortened V by 0 bases and J by 0 bases, and 7 bases separated the two germline ends. CDR3 in DNA: TGTGCCAGCAGCTTGGCGGTGGTCTCTGGGGCCAACGTCCTGACTTTC. Translation: CASSLAVVSGANVLTF.

The genes are TRBV12-3 or TRBV12-4 and TRBJ1-1; D not certain. V lost 4 bases and J 8 bases, leaving 11 bases between the germline ends. The CDR3 extends over 12 amino acids. DNA for the CDR3: TGTGCCAGCAGTTCCCCTTACGGGGAAGCTTTCTTT. Encoded protein: CASSSPYGEAFF.

The J gene is TRBJ2-3, the V gene TRBV6-6; 9 nucleotides match TRBD2. Germline CDR1 reads MNHNY; CDR2 reads SVGAGI (reference sequence). Germline trimming cut 5 bases from V and 0 bases from J; bases unmatched to any gene: 12. CDR3 length: 18 residues. This chain's CDR3 is CASSRRGTSSTSTDTQYF. The CDR3, as DNA: TGTGCCAGCAGTCGGAGGGGGACTAGCTCTACTAGCACAGATACGCAGTATTTT.

V gene TRBV9 combines with J gene TRBJ2-7; D is possibly TRBD2 (6 bases). There are 15 residues in the CDR3. Germline CDR1 SGDLS, CDR2 YYNGEE. V was pared by 3 bases and J by 6 bases, with 19 bases between. The CDR3, as DNA: TGTGCCAGCAGCGCCCGGGACTTTGGGGACCCCGAGCAGTACTTC. It specifies CASSARDFGDPEQYF.

The chain combines TRBV12-5 with TRBJ2-5; TRBD1 aligns across 9 bases. V lost 1 base to trimming and J lost 5 bases; unmatched junction nucleotides: 8. The CDR3 loop spans 16 amino acids. The germline V gene encodes CDR1 LGHNT and CDR2 FRNRAP. The CDR3, as DNA: TGTGCTAGTGGTTTGGCACAGGGACAGGGAGGCGAGACCCAGTACTTC. As protein: CASGLAQGQGGETQYF.

The chain couples TRBV5-1 to TRBJ2-5; TRBD2 might be the D (6 bases). The CDR3 is made up of 15 amino acids. The germline V gene has CDR1 SGHRS and CDR2 YFSETQ. Trimming removed 0 bases from V and 4 bases from J, with 13 bases in between. CDR3 loop: CASSLGFGGGETQYF. Here the CDR3 DNA reads TGCGCCAGCAGCTTGGGTTTTGGGGGAGGAGAGACCCAGTACTTC.

This clone was seen more than once but under ten times. This chain links TRBV20-1 with TRBJ1-6, with D possibly matching TRBD1 (6 bases). This CDR3 region has 14 residues. The ends were cut back, 3 bases at V and 7 bases at J, with 13 bases in the middle. Germline-derived CDR1 and CDR2 are DFQATT and SNEGSKA (reference sequence). CDR3 nucleotide sequence: TGCAGTGCTAGTACAGGGCCGGTAAATTCACCCCTCCACTTT. Translated, it gives CSASTGPVNSPLHF.

This sequence joins TRBV5-1 and TRBJ1-2; 8 bases align to TRBD1. CDR3 length equals 14 residues. V was pared by 0 bases and J by 8 bases, with 6 bases of the junction left unmatched. Germline V gives CDR1 SGHRS, CDR2 YFSETQ. DNA for the CDR3: TGCGCCAGCAGCTTGGCCCAGGGGGCCATAGGCTACACCTTC. Protein sequence: CASSLAQGAIGYTF.

The rearrangement links TRBV28 to TRBJ2-7; tentatively, D is TRBD1 (6 bases). Germline V gene lookup returns CDR1 MDHEN and CDR2 SYDVKM. V lost 5 bases to trimming and J lost 3 bases, with 20 bases between them. The CDR3 has 16 amino acids. The CDR3 region is CASSNMDRPPDYEQYF. For the CDR3, the DNA is TGTGCCAGCAGTAATATGGACAGACCACCAGACTACGAGCAGTACTTC.

This clone was observed once. In nucleotides, the CDR3 is TGTGCCGGCGGACAGGCCAACTCCTACGAGCAGTACTTC. As protein: CAGGQANSYEQYF. The V call is TRBV6-5, the J call TRBJ2-7; 7 bases agree with TRBD1. There are 13 residues in the CDR3. V dropped 11 bases and J dropped 0; count of bases not matched to a gene: 7. Germline CDR1 and CDR2: MNHEY and SVGAGI.

The chain combines TRBV5-5 with TRBJ2-1, with D possibly being TRBD2 (5 bases). Trimming cost V 4 bases and J 4 bases, with 12 bases left between them. Germline V gene sequence: CDR1 SGHKS, CDR2 YYEKEE (reference sequence). The length of the CDR3 is 14 residues. The CDR3 DNA sequence: TGTGCCAGCAGCCGGGCGGAGGTGTACAATGAGCAGTTCTTC. It is translated as CASSRAEVYNEQFF.

V and J are TRBV6-2 or TRBV6-3 and TRBJ1-2; D is unresolved. From germline, CDR1 is MNHEY and CDR2 SVGEGT. V shed 6 bases and J shed 6 bases, with 11 bases lying between them. The CDR3 sequence is 12 residues long. The CDR3 region is CASSPRENGYTF. As DNA, the CDR3 is TGTGCCAGCAGCCCACGGGAGAATGGCTACACCTTC.

This chain uses TRBV9 with TRBJ2-3; D gene ambiguous. The CDR3 extends over 14 amino acids. Deletions cut 3 bases from V and 2 bases from J, with 10 bases between. Germline assignment: CDR1 SGDLS and CDR2 YYNGEE. CDR3 amino acids: CASSARLYTDTQYF. CDR3 DNA sequence: TGTGCCAGCAGCGCTCGACTCTACACAGATACGCAGTATTTT.

This clone has a single count. One end of the junction varies from germline; a read error may be responsible. The chain employs TRBV2 and TRBJ2-7, with D perhaps TRBD1 (7 bases). CDR3 length: 12 residues. Germline loops: CDR1 SNHLY, CDR2 FYNNEI. For the CDR3, the DNA is TGTGCCAGCAGGACCGGGAGACAGGGTAACAACTTC. This gives the protein CASRTGRQGNNF. The whole variable domain, filled in from reference TRBV2 and TRBJ2-7, reads EPEVTQTPSHQVTQMGQEVILRCVPISNHLYFYWYRQILGQKVEFLVSFYNNEISEKSEIFDDQFSVERPDGSNFTLKIRSTKLEDSAMYFCASRTGRQGNNFGPGTRLTVT.

Here the CDR3 DNA reads TGTGCCAGCAGTCAGGGGTCCTACGAGCAGTACTTC. Encoded protein: CASSQGSYEQYF. The rearrangement uses TRBV6-2 or TRBV6-3 and TRBJ2-7; D perhaps matches TRBD1 (6 bases). V was clipped by 5 bases and J by 1 base, with 6 bases between them. The CDR3 is 12 residues long. Germline V CDR1 and CDR2: MNHEY, SVGEGT.

The V and J genes are TRBV10-3 and TRBJ2-6; D call uncertain. The CDR3 spans 16 residues. Looked up from germline, CDR1 is ENHRY and CDR2 is SYGVKD. Trimming shortened V by 2 bases and J by 0 bases, and 8 bases separated the two germline ends. The CDR3: CAISENTISGANVLTF. The DNA for the CDR3 is TGTGCCATCAGTGAGAACACCATCTCTGGGGCCAACGTCCTGACTTTC.

The chain couples TRBV5-1 to TRBJ2-7, with no clear D. From germline, CDR1 is SGHRS and CDR2 YFSETQ. The CDR3 covers 15 residues. V was clipped by 0 bases and J by 7 bases, with 17 bases between them. CDR3 nucleotides: TGCGCCAGCAGCTTGGTGCTGTCGGGTTCGGCGGAGCAGTACTTC. It specifies CASSLVLSGSAEQYF.

This rearrangement joins TRBV6-6 to TRBJ1-2; no firm D call. CDR1 and CDR2 (germline): MNHNY, SVGAGI (reference sequence). V shed 6 bases and J shed 4 bases, with 18 bases lying between them. The CDR3 totals 15 residues. This CDR3 is CASSPSVGEPYGYTF. In DNA, the CDR3 is TGTGCCAGCAGCCCCTCAGTCGGGGAGCCCTATGGCTACACCTTC.

This rearrangement joins TRBV7-3 to TRBJ2-5; 8 bases are shared with TRBD2. CDR1 SGHTA and CDR2 FQGTGA come from the germline V gene. There are 17 residues in the CDR3. The ends lost 2 bases at V and 2 bases at J; junction bases unmatched: 10. As DNA, the CDR3 is TGTGCCAGCAGCTTACGGGGGGGCCGGGCCCTACAAGAGACCCAGTACTTC. Its translation: CASSLRGGRALQETQYF.

This rearrangement joins TRBV4-1 to TRBJ2-3, with 8 bases aligning to TRBD2. The CDR3 totals 17 residues. In germline, CDR1 is MGHRA, CDR2 YSYEKL. After removal of 1 base from V and 4 bases from J, the junction contained 10 bases not matched to a gene. The CDR3, as DNA: TGCGCCAGCAGCCAAGCGGGGGCGGGGGGCCCCCCAGATACGCAGTATTTT. It codes for CASSQAGAGGPPDTQYF.

The chain links TRBV7-2 to TRBJ2-5, with TRBD2 matching over 10 bases. Per the germline V gene, CDR1 is SGHTA and CDR2 is FQGNSA. J was trimmed by 2 bases and V by 6 bases; bases with no gene match: 6. This CDR3 has 15 residues. The CDR3 region is CASSRFSGGQETQYF. As DNA, the CDR3 is TGTGCCAGCAGTAGGTTTAGCGGGGGGCAAGAGACCCAGTACTTC.

The V gene is TRBV15, the J gene TRBJ2-7; perhaps TRBD2 as D (6 bases). Germline CDR1 is LNHNV and CDR2 is YYDKDF (reference sequence). V lost 5 bases and J 2 bases, leaving 13 bases between the germline ends. CDR3 length: 14 residues. In nucleotides, the CDR3 is TGTGCCACCAGCGGGGGGTTTCGGACCTACGAGCAGTACTTC. This gives the protein CATSGGFRTYEQYF.